The rows below give T cell receptor beta chains drawn from one sample of a study of T cells in Graves' hyperthyroidism and ophthalmopathy. TCRdb ran MiXCR on the multiplex PCR reads and lists one entry per CDR3 protein. The profile shows roughly 250,000 distinct CDR3 sequences, over 15% of them singletons. The sample was blood. These receptor sequences come from a woman under 30 with Graves' ophthalmopathy. CDR3s include the opening cysteine and the closing phenylalanine or tryptophan. Each record gives: clone size, J gene, V gene, D gene, CDR3 DNA, CDR3 protein. D genes are given only for firm matches. A row's size may be missing; if present it is once, few, many or a size class.

many | TRBJ1-1 | TRBV20-1 | NA | TGCAGTGCCTCCAAGGGGGGCCCGAACACTGAAGCTTTCTTT | CSASKGGPNTEAFF
many | TRBJ2-1 | TRBV9 | TRBD1 | TGTGCCAGCAGCGTAGTGGGACAGGGTGCATTATCTGAGCAGTTCTTC | CASSVVGQGALSEQFF
many | TRBJ2-7 | TRBV7-2 | TRBD1 | TGTGCCAGCAGAACCGGGACAGAAACTCTCGAGCAGTACTTC | CASRTGTETLEQYF
many | TRBJ1-1 | TRBV15 | NA | TGTGCCACCAGCAGAGTAAAGAACACTGAAGCTTTCTTT | CATSRVKNTEAFF
many | TRBJ1-1 | TRBV6-1 | TRBD1 | TGTGCCAGCAGGAACAGGGGGAAGAACACTGAAGCTTTCTTT | CASRNRGKNTEAFF
many | TRBJ2-7 | TRBV11-2 | NA | TGTGCCAGCAGCTTAGAAGTGACAGACTCTTACGAGCAGTACTTC | CASSLEVTDSYEQYF
many | TRBJ1-5 | TRBV28 | TRBD1 | TGTGCCAGCAGTTTAATCGGACAGGGGGGGTTGGCCCAGCATTTT | CASSLIGQGGLAQHF
many | TRBJ1-1 | TRBV18 | NA | TGTGCCAGCTCCCCGCAACCAAACACTGAAGCTTTCTTT | CASSPQPNTEAFF
many | TRBJ1-2 | TRBV9 | NA | TGTGCCAGCAGCACCCGGGCCAGTCAGGAATATGGCTACACCTTC | CASSTRASQEYGYTF
NA | TRBJ2-1 | TRBV27 | NA | TGTGCCAGCAGTTTATTTCACGACAATGAGCAGTTCTTC | CASSLFHDNEQFF
many | TRBJ2-6 | TRBV13 | TRBD1 | TGTGCCAGCAGCTCTATCACCCTGCGAGGGGGCGAGGCTGGGGCCAACGTCCTGACTTTC | CASSSITLRGGEAGANVLTF
many | TRBJ1-1 | TRBV6-2/TRBV6-3 | NA | TGTGCCAGCAGTTACGCAGGGATGAACACTGAAGCTTTCTTT | CASSYAGMNTEAFF
NA | TRBJ2-1 | TRBV20-1 | NA | TGCAGTGCTAGAGATGCGGAGGAGTACAATGAGCAGTTCTTC | CSARDAEEYNEQFF